This T cell receptor (beta chain) derives from a study of somatic mutations in cytotoxic T cells in rheumatoid arthritis. The overall study: A subset of V beta antibody-stained T-cell populations was isolated by flow sorting, reaching nearly 100% purity, and this subset included V beta1+ cells that went on to TCRB sequencing. Study-wide points: A largest CD8+ clone above 20% of CD8+ cells occurred in about an eighth of the 65 patients. Rheumatoid arthritis patients were compared with age-matched healthy controls, and their CD8+ T-cell clonality did not differ significantly.

Trimming shortened V by 6 bases and J by 9 bases, and 18 bases separated the two germline ends. The CDR3 is made up of 14 amino acids. CDR1 LNHDA and CDR2 SQIVND come from the germline V gene (reference sequence). With regard to this clone: Its antigen is as yet unknown.

Profiled with immunoSEQ multiplex PCR; TCRdb holds only in-frame clones, not every one. The data hold fewer than 20,000 clones, with approximately 80% observed a single time. Sample: CD8+ T cells sorted from blood. The sequence came from an adult with rheumatoid arthritis. V gene TRBV19 combines with J gene TRBJ2-1, with D perhaps given as TRBD1 or TRBD2 (5 bases each). The CDR3 sequence is CASSLTGTQIEQFF. In DNA, the CDR3 is TGTGCCAGTAGCCTCACCGGGACCCAGATTGAGCAGTTCTTC.